The clone carrying this T cell receptor beta chain came up many times. Deletions cut 1 base from V and 11 bases from J, with 17 bases between. There are 14 residues in the CDR3. CDR1 is SGHTA and CDR2 is FQGNSA in the germline V gene. The data belong to a study of CD4 and CD8 cells across lung adenocarcinoma regions. The patients had localized lung adenocarcinoma, a non-small cell subtype. TCRdb re-analysed the PCR reads in MiXCR, keeping a single row per CDR3 protein. Here the sample spans 5,500 to 7,500 distinct CDR3 sequences, approximately 50% being singletons. This receptor was obtained from a female donor with lung adenocarcinoma. The CD4 and CD8 labels of this study may be unreliable. This chain uses TRBV7-2 with TRBJ2-5; D is perhaps TRBD1 (5 bases). Sequencing input: CD8+ T cells from the center of a lung tumor. The CDR3 here is CASSLESRAGEQYF. The CDR3 DNA is TGTGCCAGCAGCTTAGAGTCCAGGGCTGGAGAGCAGTACTTC.